This paragraph covers one TCR beta chain sequence. There is no known antigen for this receptor. Nothing much larger sits one base from this clone, and base qualities are not available. The cohort was made up of several hundred healthy bone marrow donors. At the time of sampling, all cohort members were nominally healthy, though unrecorded immune exposures were likely present. The donor tested CMV seronegative, placing the donor among the 352 seronegative members of the cohort. A peripheral blood sample was collected from each donor, and TCR beta sequencing was performed on peripheral blood mononuclear cells. The Qiagen DNeasy Blood Extraction Kit was used to extract genomic DNA from the blood cell samples. The record originates from a study of cytomegalovirus exposure and HLA in healthy donors (dated by TCRdb to 2015 to 2018). Regarding the complete study: An earlier analysis of roughly 610 of the donors reported 276 Gb of sequence data and 100 million to 120 million unique TCR beta sequences obtained from approximately 180 million T cells. An earlier analysis of approximately 500 of the donors applied high-throughput TCR beta sequencing to assess whether each TCR beta V gene segment acted as functional or pseudogenic. Roughly 5 DR-DQ haplotypes were handled as single units for association and clustering, since linkage in the cohort was strong. All discovery cohort repertoires had been generated on a single sequencing platform. Both class I and class II loci were covered by HLA typing, at four-digit resolution. The later analysis used no new phenotypic data to find candidate immune exposures, relying instead on TCR beta sequences and their occurrence across donors. Using immunosequencing, the study profiled T cell repertoires from around 680 subjects and related those repertoires to cytomegalovirus serostatus. Donor age, sex, ethnicity and CMV serostatus were compiled alongside the repertoire data. A later analysis re-examined previously published TCR beta repertoires from about 670 donors and added high-resolution HLA genotyping to investigate patterns of TCR occurrence. An early release that covered more than 550 HLA-typed donors contained about 300 gigabases of sequencing data and tens of millions of unique TCR sequences. Typing coverage varied by locus: roughly 629-630 donors for A, B, C, DRB1 and DQB1; roughly 560 for DQA1; around 610 for DPA1; 450 to 480 for DPB1. The study aimed to test whether signatures of past pathogen exposure could be identified by cataloging public T cell receptors. The genetic ancestry cluster associated with self-reported Caucasian donors included about 81% of the approximately 400 genotyped donors. Besides the first cohort of some 670 subjects, a separate validation cohort made up of over 100 different subjects was used. A later genetic analysis used genome-wide SNP genotypes for about 65% of the roughly 670 donors, treating that subset as a discovery cohort. On average, about 200,000 unique TCR beta nucleotide sequences were sequenced per donor among a few hundred genotyped donors of the cohort, with approximately 18% of those sequences being non-productive. To predict cytomegalovirus infection status, the study brought together high-throughput TCR immunosequencing, statistical association of individual TCRs with disease status, and machine learning.

Overall study results and their limits: Sequencing depth was assumed to be roughly uniform across donors in the presence/absence analyses, though that assumption may not hold. Linkage disequilibrium might explain the correlated functional status among segregating V segments, but an unknown experimental factor could not be ruled out. Some IMGT-functional V segments, including TRBV6-2 and TRBV6-3, could not be distinguished by the 87-base-pair reads and were therefore excluded. According to a later analysis, most CMV-associated TCR beta chains appeared to be HLA-restricted, and the HLA associations seemed to be driven largely by CMV exposure. For the cohort, immune exposure information was limited to CMV serostatus. A later analysis associated 16,951 TCR beta sequences with specific HLA alleles at a false discovery rate of 0.05. In this cohort, only TCR beta chains were sequenced, and detectable features were limited by the absence of alpha or paired-chain data. An earlier analysis of approximately 590 of the donors showed that most TCR beta V segments appeared in productive rearrangements either about 87% or about 30% of the time, which broadly matched IMGT annotations. V-gene and J-gene trimming of TCR beta chains was associated with a missense DCLRE1C variant in a later genetic analysis, and the association was replicated in an independent cohort. According to a later analysis, TCR association rates differed among HLA loci, with DRB1 alleles showing the most associated TCRs and HLA-C alleles showing the fewest. Compared with equally common non-associated chains, HLA-associated TCR beta chains in a later analysis were more clonally expanded and had lower generation probabilities. A further reported finding was that TCR beta sequences accurately predicted the HLA-A and HLA-B alleles for most subjects in the first cohort. A total of 164 TCR beta chains were listed by the study as associated with cytomegalovirus. According to the authors, the approach could potentially be generalized to other disease states and immunological phenotypes. In a later genetic analysis, fewer N-insertions in productive TCRs were reported among donors in an Asian-associated ancestry cluster than the roughly 700-donor mean. The sequencing pipeline was judged likely to have produced a cluster of highly shared sequence variants as a technical artifact. A few of the identified cytomegalovirus-associated TCR beta chains were confirmed in vitro to be specific for cytomegalovirus antigens. Because some donors lacked HLA typing at each locus, the association tests relied only on the typed subset. Over 15 rarely observed V segments, including chromosome 9 orphons, were excluded from the earlier analysis of several hundred of the donors because counts were too low. Strong co-occurrence of HLA alleles, especially DR and DQ, made assigning TCR associations to individual alleles difficult. A later analysis reported that several top co-occurrence clusters appeared linked to parvovirus B19, influenza, CMV and Epstein-Barr virus. Cytomegalovirus status was reported to be diagnosed by the classifier with high specificity and sensitivity in both the original and validation cohorts. Across donors, most TCR sequences were observed very rarely, whereas some public TCRs were present in many individuals.

The CDR3 holds 14 amino acids from the cysteine to the phenylalanine. Left in the record is the CDR3 DNA by itself, 42 bases read in frame from the first base. Taken from the germline V gene, the CDR1 and CDR2 loops are MNHEY and SVGAGI. A distance of 20 bases separates the germline ends of V and J, which lose 8 bases and 9 bases respectively. Receptor amplification or capture employed the immunoSEQ multiplex PCR assay. A mixture of 60 forward primers for TCR Vbeta segments and 13 reverse primers for TCR Jbeta segments was used in the multiplex PCR. The CDR3 region of rearranged TCR beta genes was amplified from genomic DNA by a multiplex PCR assay. The Illumina HiSeq System was used to sequence the amplified TCR beta libraries as 87-base-pair reads. Turning to the authors' computational methods: In a later analysis, roughly 80 million unique TCR beta chains were counted across the approximately 640 repertoires, and approximately 11 million of these chains were shared by at least two donors. Raw reads were error-corrected and collapsed into unique sequences by a nearest-neighbor algorithm in which closely related sequences were merged to remove PCR and sequencing errors. CDR3 sequences were aligned to IMGT reference sequences to assign V, D and J gene segments. For a sequence to be retained, a match of at least six nucleotides was required to both a V gene segment and a J gene segment. A rearrangement was called productive if the CDR3 had no stop codons and remained in frame with V and J, and every other rearrangement was called non-productive. CDR3 was defined by IMGT convention, running from the second conserved V-encoded cysteine to the conserved J-encoded phenylalanine. In an earlier analysis of around 570 of the donors, sequences lacking an unambiguous match to a single V gene segment were excluded. In an earlier analysis of 500 to 750 of the donors, V segments were called functional above 56.7% productive rearrangements and were called segregating when the between-donor standard deviation exceeded 5%. A statistical classification framework was developed to diagnose cytomegalovirus status using the catalog of TCR beta chain sequences. A later analysis assigned V and J genes by comparing TCR nucleotide sequences with IMGT/GENE-DB human TR gene sequences. A later analysis assigned CDR3 sequences and most-parsimonious VDJ recombination scenarios with the TCRdist pipeline. A later analysis defined each TCR beta chain by its CDR3 amino acid sequence plus V-gene family, and excluded reads lacking a unique V-gene family. As a way to deal with suspected cross-contamination and a sequencing artifact, a later analysis dropped more than 500 nucleotide sequences that were highly shared and had low generation probability. In a later analysis, a clonal expansion index was calculated for each public chain from normalized within-repertoire ranks of inferred template counts. Generation probabilities in a later analysis came from a VDJ recombination model fitted to out-of-frame rearrangements, and those results were checked against IGoR. In a later analysis, hypergeometric tests were used to score TCR-TCR, TCR-HLA and TCR-CMV co-occurrence, with a repertoire-size bias correction applied to TCR pairs. To estimate false discovery rates, a later analysis permuted the HLA or CMV assignments 20 times. In a later analysis, co-occurring TCRs were grouped with DBSCAN, and TCRdist sequence similarity was added when clustering was performed within HLA-allele-positive subsets. Co-occurrence clustering excluded repertoires with fewer than 30,000 or more than 120,000 public chains, plus five with anomalous nucleotide sharing. This is the immuneACCESS table as TCRdb keeps it, with only in-frame sequences that have V and J called. A part of the clones is gone; compared with another copy, unresolved V genes explain less than half, and the rest is unexplained. V and J calls plus clone size are reproduced from that table; the DNA served to infer D and trimming. Present in this sample are 110,000 to 150,000 clones, about 77% of which were seen just once. The ten top clones hold about 1.6% of the sample.

The TCR sequence derives from a female donor in good health and CMV-seronegative. Sequenced sample: PBMCs. This chain joins TRBV6-5 to TRBJ2-1; a weak D assignment points to TRBD1 (6 bases agree). The nucleotide sequence is TGTGCCAGCCTCATGACAGGAAATGCCCCTGAGCAGTTCTTC. Its coded protein is CASLMTGNAPEQFF.